This section outlines one TCR beta chain sequence together with its context. The sample belongs to a study of monozygotic twins with inflammatory bowel disease. TCRdb reprocessed the 5' RACE reads and stores each CDR3 protein as one record, lacking DNA. The data show about 43,000 distinct CDR3 sequences, and the top ten clones hold approximately 5.8%. This CDR3 contains 14 residues. The germline V gene encodes CDR1 LNHDA and CDR2 SQIVND (reference sequence). This clonotype was obtained from a human donor with ulcerative colitis or Crohn's disease, or a healthy co-twin of an affected twin (not recorded which). V usage is TRBV19 and J usage is TRBJ2-1; there is no DNA to check the TCRdb D call of TRBD2. Sequencing was done on a sample of blood. CDR3 loop: CASSLSGGWNEQFF.